This passage covers 26 T cell receptor beta chains from one sample sequenced in a study of blood T cell repertoires in COVID-19. Generated by immunoSEQ multiplex PCR, the TCRdb table keeps only in-frame clones and is missing some. The data show over 70,000 clones, roughly four fifths seen once. Sequencing was carried out using peripheral blood. The receptors originated from a man between 60 and 75 years old with acute or convalescent COVID-19.

This chain connects TRBV19 to TRBJ1-5; maybe TRBD1 (6 bases). The CDR3 is made up of 18 amino acids. V gave up 5 bases and J gave up 4 bases, with 24 bases separating them. Germline CDR1 and CDR2: LNHDA and SQIVND (reference sequence). The CDR3 DNA sequence: TGTGCCAGTAGTGGAGTAGTTCGGGGGGCACTTAGGAATCAGCCCCAGCATTTT. Translated: CASSGVVRGALRNQPQHF.

J is TRBJ2-3 and V is TRBV19, with D perhaps TRBD1 (7 bases). Trimming took off 3 bases at V and 0 bases at J, with 13 bases between the two ends. The CDR3 is 16 amino acids. Germline V gene data show CDR1 as LNHDA and CDR2 as SQIVND (reference sequence). The CDR3 is CASSILTGTSTDTQYF. CDR3 nucleotides: TGTGCCAGTAGTATCCTGACAGGGACTAGCACAGATACGCAGTATTTT.

The count of this clone is one. The V and J genes are TRBV19 and TRBJ1-5, with D unresolved. The CDR3 covers 14 residues. With 4 bases removed from V and 4 bases from J, the gap between germline ends came to 11 bases. Germline V lookup: CDR1 LNHDA, CDR2 SQIVND (reference sequence). This CDR3 reads CASSRVQTNQPQHF. The CDR3 coding sequence is TGTGCCAGTAGTAGGGTCCAGACTAATCAGCCCCAGCATTTT.

The rearrangement links TRBV3-1 (or the pseudogene TRBV3-2) to TRBJ2-5; D remains ambiguous. Trimming removed 5 bases from V and 2 bases from J, with 12 bases in between. CDR1 is LGHDT and CDR2 is YNNKEL in the germline V gene (reference sequence). The CDR3 length is 14 residues. The CDR3 DNA reads TGTGCCAGCAGCTTTCAGTTAGCACAAGAGACCCAGTACTTC. Its translation: CASSFQLAQETQYF.

The J gene is TRBJ2-2, the V gene TRBV20-1, with TRBD2 matching 8 bases. The CDR3 contains 15 residues. The germline CDR1 and CDR2 sequences are DFQATT and SNEGSKA (reference sequence). After removal of 3 bases from V and 5 bases from J, the junction contained 8 bases not matched to a gene. In nucleotides, the CDR3 is TGCAGTGCTAGTCAAGCGGGGGCGGGAACCGGGGAGCTGTTTTTT. It yields the protein CSASQAGAGTGELFF.

This clone was counted a single time. It is unclear where the CDR3 begins or ends on the DNA, so no DNA is shown, and the CDR3 is as TCRdb lists it. V gene TRBV30 combines with J gene TRBJ2-7; whether TRBD1, the table's D call, matches the DNA was not checked. Germline assignment: CDR1 GTSNPN and CDR2 SVGIG (reference sequence). 10 amino acids form the CDR3, both terminal residues included. This chain's CDR3 is CAWAEGAVYF.

The rearrangement links TRBV5-1 to TRBJ1-6; the match to TRBD1 covers 9 bases. The length of the CDR3 is 14 residues. With V trimmed by 2 bases and J by 10 bases, 4 bases remained unmatched. Germline lookup yields CDR1 SGHRS and CDR2 YFSETQ. The CDR3 DNA is TGCGCCAGCAGCTTAGGGACAGGGAACTCACCCCTCCACTTT. Its translation: CASSLGTGNSPLHF.

The chain is built from TRBV6-5 and TRBJ1-5; D is perhaps TRBD1 (5 bases). The CDR3 contains 15 residues. CDR1 MNHEY and CDR2 SVGAGI come from the germline V gene. V shed 9 bases and J shed 0 bases, with 15 bases lying between them. CDR3 sequence: CASTTGFYSNQPQHF. In nucleotides, the CDR3 is TGTGCCAGTACTACAGGCTTCTATAGCAATCAGCCCCAGCATTTT.

The CDR3 nucleotides read TGTGCCAGCAGCTTAGGTCAGTCATCACGCTACACCTTC. Translated: CASSLGQSSRYTF. The rearrangement links TRBV7-2 to TRBJ1-2; D is ambiguous. The CDR3 extends over 13 amino acids. Trimming took 1 base from V and 9 from J, leaving 12 bases between them. The germline V gene encodes CDR1 SGHTA and CDR2 FQGNSA.

This chain links TRBV7-9 with TRBJ1-1; maybe TRBD1 (5 bases). Deletions cut 1 base from V and 7 bases from J, with 10 bases between. Germline lookup yields CDR1 SEHNR and CDR2 FQNEAQ (reference sequence). This CDR3 comprises 13 residues. The CDR3 reads CASSLDGASEAFF. The CDR3 region has the DNA TGTGCCAGCAGCTTAGATGGGGCGAGTGAAGCTTTCTTT. Filled out from reference TRBV7-9 and TRBJ1-1, the complete variable domain reads DTGVSQNPRHKITKRGQNVTFRCDPISEHNRLYWYRQTLGQGPEFLTYFQNEAQLEKSRLLSDRFSAERPKGSFSTLEIQRTEQGDSAMYLCASSLDGASEAFFGQGTRLTVV.

The chain couples TRBV5-6 to TRBJ2-2; 7 bases agree with TRBD1. The CDR3 is 17 residues long. Germline V CDR1 and CDR2: SGHDT, YYEEEE. V lost 2 bases to trimming and J lost 3 bases; unmatched junction nucleotides: 10. The CDR3 DNA sequence: TGTGCCAGCAGCTTTATTAGGGGGCGCTCGGACACCGGGGAGCTGTTTTTT. Translating gives CASSFIRGRSDTGELFF.

V is TRBV5-5 and J is TRBJ1-2, with no clear D. This CDR3 region has 15 residues. Germline V gene lookup returns CDR1 SGHKS and CDR2 YYEKEE (reference sequence). V was trimmed by 3 bases and J by 4 bases, leaving 16 bases between them. CDR3 DNA sequence: TGTGCCAGCAGCTCCGCCTTAGACAAGCCCTATGGCTACACCTTC. Translated, it gives CASSSALDKPYGYTF.

The V and J genes are TRBV9 and TRBJ2-2; 12 bases agree with TRBD1. Germline V gene sequence: CDR1 SGDLS, CDR2 YYNGEE. This CDR3 is built from 17 residues. V shed 3 bases and J 7 bases; nucleotides not matched to a gene: 10. The CDR3 region has the DNA TGTGCCAGCAGCGGAAGGGGACAGGGGGCGCCCGGCGGGGAGCTGTTTTTT. Amino acids: CASSGRGQGAPGGELFF.

The CDR3 region has the DNA TGTGCCACCCAGTTGGGAGTCGGAGGTACGAACACCATATATTTT. Translated: CATQLGVGGTNTIYF. The gene calls are TRBV28 and TRBJ1-3; the D is unclear. Germline V gene data show CDR1 as MDHEN and CDR2 as SYDVKM. The CDR3 runs 15 residues. Trimming shortened V by 10 bases and J by 7 bases, and 23 bases separated the two germline ends.

The chain employs TRBV7-2 and TRBJ2-2; D is perhaps TRBD1 (5 bases). The V gene lost 3 bases and the J gene lost 1 base, with 6 bases spanning the gap. The CDR3 has 14 residues. Germline CDR1 and CDR2: SGHTA and FQGNSA. CDR3 sequence reads: CASSFDRNTGELFF. The CDR3 coding sequence is TGTGCCAGCAGCTTCGACAGGAACACCGGGGAGCTGTTTTTT.

The chain is built from TRBV10-1 and TRBJ2-7, with 11 positions matching TRBD2. V lost 9 bases and J lost 2; bases outside the gene matches: 6. The CDR3 is 14 residues long. CDR1 is WNHNN and CDR2 is SYGVQD in the germline V gene (reference sequence). The CDR3 reads CARTGTSGAYEQYF. The CDR3, as DNA: TGCGCCAGAACCGGGACTAGCGGAGCCTACGAGCAGTACTTC.

The V gene is TRBV7-9, the J gene TRBJ2-1; TRBD2 matches 7 bases. The V and J ends lost 1 base and 0 bases, in that order; junction bases with no gene match: 0. Germline loops: CDR1 SEHNR, CDR2 FQNEAQ (reference sequence). The CDR3 contains 15 residues. The CDR3 DNA follows: TGTGCCAGCAGCTTAGGGGAGGGCTCCTACAATGAGCAGTTCTTC. Protein: CASSLGEGSYNEQFF.

The chain uses TRBV4-3 and TRBJ2-3; 9 bases align to TRBD2. The germline V gene encodes CDR1 LGHNA and CDR2 YSLEER. The V and J ends lost 4 bases and 2 bases, in that order; junction bases with no gene match: 7. This CDR3 is 16 amino acids long. CDR3 residues: CASSLGASGNTDTQYF. The CDR3 region has the DNA TGCGCCAGCAGCCTGGGAGCTAGCGGGAACACAGATACGCAGTATTTT.

This chain links TRBV27 with TRBJ1-1; D uncertain. Trimming stripped 8 bases from V and 0 bases from J, with 16 bases between. This CDR3 is built from 15 residues. The germline CDR1 and CDR2 sequences are MNHEY and SMNVEV (reference sequence). The chain's CDR3 is CASALKEVVNTEAFF. DNA of the CDR3: TGTGCCAGCGCCCTCAAAGAGGTAGTGAACACTGAAGCTTTCTTT.

This chain connects TRBV7-2 to TRBJ2-7, with 8 nucleotides matching TRBD1. Losses at the gene ends were 5 bases for V and 1 base for J; bases not matched to a gene: 7. CDR3 size: 15 residues. The germline gives CDR1 SGHTA, CDR2 FQGNSA. The chain's CDR3 is CASSPGGAGSYEQYF. CDR3 nucleotide sequence: TGTGCCAGCAGCCCAGGGGGCGCGGGTTCCTACGAGCAGTACTTC.

The rearrangement uses TRBV27 and TRBJ2-2, with 12 bases lining up with TRBD1. CDR1 MNHEY and CDR2 SMNVEV come from the germline V gene (reference sequence). The CDR3 runs 18 residues. Trimming at V came to 6 bases and at J to 1 base, leaving 9 bases not matched to a gene. The CDR3 DNA reads TGTGCCAGCAGGATTGGGACAGGGGGCGGTTTGAACACCGGGGAGCTGTTTTTT. Its translation is CASRIGTGGGLNTGELFF.

This chain links TRBV6-2 or TRBV6-3 with TRBJ2-1; 11 bases align to TRBD2. V gave up 0 bases and J gave up 15 bases; unmatched junction bases: 7. The germline gives CDR1 MNHEY, CDR2 SVGEGT. The length of the CDR3 is 14 residues. The CDR3 loop is CASSYSEGLAVPFF. CDR3 DNA sequence: TGTGCCAGCAGTTACTCCGAGGGACTAGCGGTGCCGTTCTTC.

The genes are TRBV19 and TRBJ2-7; D may be TRBD1 (6 bases). Trimming took off 5 bases at V and 0 bases at J, with 20 bases between the two ends. The CDR3 is 17 residues long. Germline V gene lookup returns CDR1 LNHDA and CDR2 SQIVND (reference sequence). In nucleotides, the CDR3 is TGTGCCAGTAGTGCCTCGGCCATTACAGGGTACTCCTACGAGCAGTACTTC. Its protein product is CASSASAITGYSYEQYF.

This chain links TRBV19 with TRBJ1-4; 10 bases match TRBD1. This CDR3 is built from 15 residues. The J segment lost 8 bases and the V segment lost 1 base, leaving 4 bases of the junction unmatched. Germline CDR1 is LNHDA and CDR2 is SQIVND (reference sequence). Here the CDR3 DNA reads TGTGCCAGTAGTATAGTGGGGACAGGGGAAGAAAAACTGTTTTTT. This sequence encodes CASSIVGTGEEKLFF.

In DNA, the CDR3 is TGTGCCAGCAGCCAGGCTAGCGGCCGGGAGACCCAGTACTTC. This codes for CASSQASGRETQYF. The chain combines TRBV14 with TRBJ2-5; 7 bases are shared with TRBD2. The germline gives CDR1 SGHDN, CDR2 FVKESK. The ends lost 3 bases at V and 5 bases at J; junction bases unmatched: 6. The CDR3 is 14 residues long.

The chain is built from TRBV7-2 and TRBJ1-5; D uncertain. V was pared by 3 bases and J by 7 bases, with 10 bases between. Germline V gives CDR1 SGHTA, CDR2 FQGNSA. The CDR3 extends over 13 amino acids. CDR3 coding DNA: TGTGCCAGCAGCTTCAGTCCGAGGCAGCCCCAGCATTTT. Translated: CASSFSPRQPQHF.